This T cell receptor beta chain was found in a study of blood T cell repertoires in COVID-19. Study context: Collection of acute and convalescent COVID-19 samples took place in the United States, Italy and Spain.

Germline lookup yields CDR1 SGHTA and CDR2 FQGNSA. Trimming cost V 1 base and J 0 bases, with 9 bases left between them. The CDR3 extends over 15 amino acids. Repertoires were generated with immunoSEQ multiplex PCR, while TCRdb's copy carries only in-frame clones and drops some. Among under 200,000 clones listed, approximately 85% were seen once. This clonotype was sampled from a man aged 55 to 69 who had recovered from COVID-19. Input material: peripheral blood. This chain connects TRBV7-2 to TRBJ1-1, with TRBD1 as a possible D gene (5 bases). Written as DNA, the CDR3 is TGTGCCAGCAGCTTAGGCGGGGGTCTGAACACTGAAGCTTTCTTT. It encodes CASSLGGGLNTEAFF.